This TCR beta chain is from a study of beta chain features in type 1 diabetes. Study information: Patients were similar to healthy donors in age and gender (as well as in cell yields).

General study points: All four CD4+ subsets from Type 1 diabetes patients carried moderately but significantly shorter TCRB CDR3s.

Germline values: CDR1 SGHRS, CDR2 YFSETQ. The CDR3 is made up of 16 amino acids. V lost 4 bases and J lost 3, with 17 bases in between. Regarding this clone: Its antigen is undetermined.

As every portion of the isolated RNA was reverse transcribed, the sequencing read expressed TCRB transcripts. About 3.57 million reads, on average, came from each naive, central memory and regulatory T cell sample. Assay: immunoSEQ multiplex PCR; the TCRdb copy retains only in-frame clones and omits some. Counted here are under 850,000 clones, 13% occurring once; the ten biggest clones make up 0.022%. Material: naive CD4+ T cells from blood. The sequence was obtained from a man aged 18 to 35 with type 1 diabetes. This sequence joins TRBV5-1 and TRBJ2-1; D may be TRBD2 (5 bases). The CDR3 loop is CASSPLASNDYNEQFF. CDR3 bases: TGCGCCAGCAGCCCGCTGGCTAGCAACGACTACAATGAGCAGTTCTTC. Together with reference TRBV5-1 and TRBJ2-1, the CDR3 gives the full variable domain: KAGVTQTPRYLIKTRGQQVTLSCSPISGHRSVSWYQQTPGQGLQFLFEYFSETQRNKGNFPGRFSGRQFSNSRSEMNVSTLELGDSALYLCASSPLASNDYNEQFFGPGTRLTVL.